The 3 T cell receptor beta chains in this list originate from one sample, sequenced in a study of cytomegalovirus exposure and HLA in healthy donors. Primers: 60 Vbeta forward and 13 Jbeta reverse. Libraries were prepared by immunoSEQ multiplex PCR; TCRdb keeps only in-frame clonotypes and omits some of them. The sample yields about 97,000 clones, about four fifths seen once. What was sequenced was PBMCs. Receptors were obtained from a woman aged 40-49 years in good health and CMV-seronegative.

The V and J genes are TRBV30 and TRBJ1-1; D remains unclear. The CDR3 contains 11 residues. With 2 bases removed from V and 4 bases from J, the gap between germline ends came to 5 bases. Germline V gene lookup returns CDR1 GTSNPN and CDR2 SVGIG (reference sequence). The CDR3 coding sequence is TGTGCCTGGAGTTGGAGCACTGAAGCTTTCTTT. Amino acid sequence: CAWSWSTEAFF.

The chain couples TRBV19 to TRBJ1-2, with a tentative D call TRBD1 (5 bases). Germline V CDR1 and CDR2: LNHDA, SQIVND (reference sequence). The V end was cut by 4 bases, the J end by 3 bases, with 15 bases between. This CDR3 is 15 amino acids long. Here the CDR3 DNA reads TGTGCCAGTAGTAGCTCACGGGGGAATGACTATGGCTACACCTTC. The encoded protein is CASSSSRGNDYGYTF.

Concerning this clone itself: An end of the junction differs from the germline gene, which may be a read error. CDR3 bases: TGTGCCAGCAGGTACTCTGGGGCCAACGTCCTGACTTTC. It translates to CASRYSGANVLTF. This chain uses TRBV6-5 with TRBJ2-6; no reliable D call. This CDR3 is 13 amino acids long. Germline values: CDR1 MNHEY, CDR2 SVGAGI.